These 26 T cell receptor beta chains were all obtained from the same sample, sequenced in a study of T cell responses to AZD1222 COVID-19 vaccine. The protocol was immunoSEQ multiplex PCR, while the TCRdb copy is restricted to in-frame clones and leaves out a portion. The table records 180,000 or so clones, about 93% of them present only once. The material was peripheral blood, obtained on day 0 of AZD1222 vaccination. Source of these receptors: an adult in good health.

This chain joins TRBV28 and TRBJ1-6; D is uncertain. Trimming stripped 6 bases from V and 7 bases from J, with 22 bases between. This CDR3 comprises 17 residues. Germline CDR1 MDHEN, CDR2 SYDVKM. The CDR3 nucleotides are TGTGCCAGCAGCCCTTTGGGATTCGGTCTAAGAAATTCACCCCTCCACTTT. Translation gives CASSPLGFGLRNSPLHF.

CDR3 DNA: TGCGCCAGCAGTGGAGGGGGTAATTCACCCCTCCACTTT. This gives the protein CASSGGGNSPLHF. V usage is TRBV10-1 and J usage is TRBJ1-6, with TRBD1 as a possible D gene (6 bases). CDR3 length equals 13 residues. V lost 4 bases and J lost 6, with 7 bases in between. Germline V gives CDR1 WNHNN, CDR2 SYGVQD (reference sequence).

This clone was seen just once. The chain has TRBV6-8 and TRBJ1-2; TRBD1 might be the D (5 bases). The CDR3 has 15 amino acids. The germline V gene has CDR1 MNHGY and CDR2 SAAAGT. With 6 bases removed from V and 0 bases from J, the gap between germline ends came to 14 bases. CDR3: CASSRGGMANYGYTF. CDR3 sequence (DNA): TGTGCCAGCAGCCGGGGGGGGATGGCTAACTATGGCTACACCTTC.

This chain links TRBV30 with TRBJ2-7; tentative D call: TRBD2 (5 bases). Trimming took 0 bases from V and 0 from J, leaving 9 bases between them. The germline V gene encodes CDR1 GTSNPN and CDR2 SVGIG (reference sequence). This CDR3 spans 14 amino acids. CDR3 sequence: CAWSVLGISYEQYF. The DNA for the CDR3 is TGTGCCTGGAGTGTACTCGGGATCTCCTACGAGCAGTACTTC.

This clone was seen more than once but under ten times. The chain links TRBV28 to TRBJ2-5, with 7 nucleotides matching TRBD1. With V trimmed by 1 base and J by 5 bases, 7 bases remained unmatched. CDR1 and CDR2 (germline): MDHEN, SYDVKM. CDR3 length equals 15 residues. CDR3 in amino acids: CASSLYTGVGETQYF. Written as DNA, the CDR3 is TGTGCCAGCAGTTTATATACAGGGGTAGGGGAGACCCAGTACTTC.

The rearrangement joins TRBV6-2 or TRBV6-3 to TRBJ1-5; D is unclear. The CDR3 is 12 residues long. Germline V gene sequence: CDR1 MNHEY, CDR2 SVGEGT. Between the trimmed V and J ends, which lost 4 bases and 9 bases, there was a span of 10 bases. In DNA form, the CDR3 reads TGTGCCAGCAGTTCTGGACTCACGCCCCAGCATTTT. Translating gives CASSSGLTPQHF.

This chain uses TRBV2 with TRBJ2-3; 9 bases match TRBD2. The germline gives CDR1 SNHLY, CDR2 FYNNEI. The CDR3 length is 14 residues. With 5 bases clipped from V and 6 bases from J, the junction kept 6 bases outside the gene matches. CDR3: CASSTLAGTDTQYF. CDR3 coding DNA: TGTGCCAGCAGTACCCTAGCGGGAACCGATACGCAGTATTTT. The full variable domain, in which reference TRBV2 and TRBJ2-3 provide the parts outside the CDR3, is EPEVTQTPSHQVTQMGQEVILRCVPISNHLYFYWYRQILGQKVEFLVSFYNNEISEKSEIFDDQFSVERPDGSNFTLKIRSTKLEDSAMYFCASSTLAGTDTQYFGPGTRLTVL.

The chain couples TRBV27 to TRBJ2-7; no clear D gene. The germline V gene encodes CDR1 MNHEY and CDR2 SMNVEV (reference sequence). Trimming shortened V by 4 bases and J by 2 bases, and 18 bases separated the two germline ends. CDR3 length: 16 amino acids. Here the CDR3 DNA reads TGTGCCAGCAGTTCCAACCGGGTCCTGGTACCCTACGAGCAGTACTTC. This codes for CASSSNRVLVPYEQYF.

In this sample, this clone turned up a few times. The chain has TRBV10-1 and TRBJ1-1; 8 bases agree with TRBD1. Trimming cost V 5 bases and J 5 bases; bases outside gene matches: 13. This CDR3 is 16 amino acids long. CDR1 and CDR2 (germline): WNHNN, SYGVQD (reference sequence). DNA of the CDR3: TGCGCCAGCAGTTACTCCAGTGGCAGGGGGCCGACTGAAGCTTTCTTT. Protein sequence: CASSYSSGRGPTEAFF.

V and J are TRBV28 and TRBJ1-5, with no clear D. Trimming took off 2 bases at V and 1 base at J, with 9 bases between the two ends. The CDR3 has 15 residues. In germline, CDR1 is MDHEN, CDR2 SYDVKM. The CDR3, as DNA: TGTGCCAGCAGTTTAGCGGGTTCCAGCAATCAGCCCCAGCATTTT. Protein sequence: CASSLAGSSNQPQHF.

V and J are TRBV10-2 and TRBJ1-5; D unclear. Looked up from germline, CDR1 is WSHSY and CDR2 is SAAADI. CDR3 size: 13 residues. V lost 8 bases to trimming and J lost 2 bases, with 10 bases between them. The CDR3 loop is CASCHLGNQPQHF. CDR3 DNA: TGCGCCAGCTGTCACCTTGGCAATCAGCCCCAGCATTTT.

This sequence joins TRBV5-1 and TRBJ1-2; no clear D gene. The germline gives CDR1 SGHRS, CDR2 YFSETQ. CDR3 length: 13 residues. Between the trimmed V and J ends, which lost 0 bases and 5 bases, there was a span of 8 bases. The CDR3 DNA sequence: TGCGCCAGCAGCTTGGGTGCGCCATATGGCTACACCTTC. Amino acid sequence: CASSLGAPYGYTF.

Here the CDR3 reads CASSLISGRMGGNTIYF. CDR3 DNA sequence: TGTGCCAGCAGCCTCATCTCAGGTCGAATGGGAGGAAACACCATATATTTT. The chain recombines TRBV3-1 (or the pseudogene TRBV3-2) with TRBJ1-3; no definite D call. The CDR3 runs to 17 residues. Germline values: CDR1 LGHDT, CDR2 YNNKEL (reference sequence). The germline V and J ends were trimmed by 4 bases and 4 bases, with 20 bases remaining between them.

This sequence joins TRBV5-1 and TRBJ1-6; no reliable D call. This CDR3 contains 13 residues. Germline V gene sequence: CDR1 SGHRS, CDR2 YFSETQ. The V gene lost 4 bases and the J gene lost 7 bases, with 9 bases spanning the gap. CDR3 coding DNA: TGCGCCAGCAGCCCGCGACCGAATTCACCCCTCCACTTT. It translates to CASSPRPNSPLHF.

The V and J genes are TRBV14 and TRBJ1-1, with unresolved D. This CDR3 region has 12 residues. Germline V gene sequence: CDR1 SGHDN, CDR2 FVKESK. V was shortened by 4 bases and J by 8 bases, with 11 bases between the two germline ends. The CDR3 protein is CASSPSFREAFF. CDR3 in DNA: TGTGCCAGCAGCCCTTCATTTAGGGAAGCTTTCTTT.

The CDR3 is CASSQGAREQFF. The DNA of the CDR3 is TGTGCCAGCAGTCAGGGGGCACGGGAGCAGTTCTTC. The chain couples TRBV5-5 to TRBJ2-1; TRBD1 aligns across 8 bases. The V segment lost 5 bases and the J segment 10 bases; nucleotides outside the gene matches: 5. Germline CDR1 and CDR2: SGHKS and YYEKEE (reference sequence). The CDR3 totals 12 residues.

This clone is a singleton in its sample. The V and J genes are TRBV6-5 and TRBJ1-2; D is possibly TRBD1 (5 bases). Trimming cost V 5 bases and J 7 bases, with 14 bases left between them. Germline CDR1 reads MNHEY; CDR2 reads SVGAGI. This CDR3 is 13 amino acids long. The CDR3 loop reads CASSNGGYGGYTF. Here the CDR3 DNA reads TGTGCCAGCAGTAACGGGGGATATGGTGGCTACACCTTC.

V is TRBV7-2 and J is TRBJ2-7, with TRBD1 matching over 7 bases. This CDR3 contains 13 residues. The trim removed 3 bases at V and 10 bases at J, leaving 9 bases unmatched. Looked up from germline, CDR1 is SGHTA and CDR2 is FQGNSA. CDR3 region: CASSLVGRQGQYF. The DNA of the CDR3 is TGTGCCAGCAGCTTGGTGGGGCGACAGGGCCAGTACTTC.

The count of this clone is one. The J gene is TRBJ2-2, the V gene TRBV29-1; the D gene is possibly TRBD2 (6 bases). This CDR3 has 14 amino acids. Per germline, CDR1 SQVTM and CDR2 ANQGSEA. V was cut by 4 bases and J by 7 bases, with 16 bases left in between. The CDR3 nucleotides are TGCAGCGTTGTCACTTGGGGGGATAACGGGGAGCTGTTTTTT. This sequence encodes CSVVTWGDNGELFF.

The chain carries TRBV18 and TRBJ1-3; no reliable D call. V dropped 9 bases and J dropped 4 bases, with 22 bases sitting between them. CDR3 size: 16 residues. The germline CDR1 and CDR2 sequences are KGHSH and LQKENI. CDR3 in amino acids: CASAVAASKRGNTIYF. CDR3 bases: TGTGCCAGTGCTGTAGCGGCCAGCAAAAGGGGAAACACCATATATTTT. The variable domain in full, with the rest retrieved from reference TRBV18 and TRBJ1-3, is NAGVMQNPRHLVRRRGQEARLRCSPMKGHSHVYWYRQLPEEGLKFMVYLQKENIIDESGMPKERFSAEFPKEGPSILRIQQVVRGDSAAYFCASAVAASKRGNTIYFGEGSWLTVV.

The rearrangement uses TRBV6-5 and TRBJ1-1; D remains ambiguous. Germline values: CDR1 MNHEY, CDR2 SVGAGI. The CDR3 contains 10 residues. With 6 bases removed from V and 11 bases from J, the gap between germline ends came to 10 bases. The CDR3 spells CASSSREAFF. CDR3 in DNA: TGTGCCAGCAGCAGCCGTGAGGCTTTCTTT.

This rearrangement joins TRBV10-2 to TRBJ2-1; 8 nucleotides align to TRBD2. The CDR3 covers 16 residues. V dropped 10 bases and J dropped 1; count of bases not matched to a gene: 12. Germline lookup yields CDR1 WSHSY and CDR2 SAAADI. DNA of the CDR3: TGCGCCACCTCCTCGGGAGGGCTGGTATCCTACAATGAGCAGTTCTTC. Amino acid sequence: CATSSGGLVSYNEQFF.

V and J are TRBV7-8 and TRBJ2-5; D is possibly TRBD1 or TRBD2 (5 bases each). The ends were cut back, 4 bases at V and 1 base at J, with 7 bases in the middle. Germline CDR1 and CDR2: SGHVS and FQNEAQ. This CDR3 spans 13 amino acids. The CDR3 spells CASSSGTQETQYF. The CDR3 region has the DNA TGTGCCAGCAGCTCGGGGACCCAAGAGACCCAGTACTTC.

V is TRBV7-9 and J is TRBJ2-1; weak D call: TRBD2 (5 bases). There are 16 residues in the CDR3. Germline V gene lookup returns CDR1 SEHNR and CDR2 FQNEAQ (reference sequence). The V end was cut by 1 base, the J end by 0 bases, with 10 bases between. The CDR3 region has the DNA TGTGCCAGCAGCTTAGTCCCGGGGAGCTCCTACAATGAGCAGTTCTTC. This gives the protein CASSLVPGSSYNEQFF.

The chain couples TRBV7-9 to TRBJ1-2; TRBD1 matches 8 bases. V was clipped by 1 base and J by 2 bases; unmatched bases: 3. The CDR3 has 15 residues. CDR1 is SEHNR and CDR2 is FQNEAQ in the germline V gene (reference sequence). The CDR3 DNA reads TGTGCCAGCAGCTTAGATCAGGGGGCGAACTATGGCTACACCTTC. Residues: CASSLDQGANYGYTF.

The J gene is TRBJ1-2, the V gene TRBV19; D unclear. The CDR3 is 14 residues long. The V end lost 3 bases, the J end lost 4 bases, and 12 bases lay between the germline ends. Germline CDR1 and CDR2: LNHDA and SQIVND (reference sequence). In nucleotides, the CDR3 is TGTGCCAGTAGTATTACAGAACCTCCCTATGGCTACACCTTC. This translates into CASSITEPPYGYTF. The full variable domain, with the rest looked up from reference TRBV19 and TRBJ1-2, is DGGITQSPKYLFRKEGQNVTLSCEQNLNHDAMYWYRQDPGQGLRLIYYSQIVNDFQKGDIAEGYSVSREKKESFPLTVTSAQKNPTAFYLCASSITEPPYGYTFGSGTRLTVV.